The 19 T cell receptor beta chains reported below all come from one sample, sequenced in a study of blood T cell repertoires in COVID-19. Profiling relied on immunoSEQ multiplex PCR, and the TCRdb table lists in-frame clones only, not all of them. Among roughly 70,000 clones listed, roughly 80% were seen once. Sequenced material: peripheral blood. The receptor set was obtained from a human donor in a cohort sampled during active COVID-19.

The CDR3 DNA follows: TGTGCCAGCTCAGAGGGAAAAAACACAGATACGCAGTATTTT. Protein sequence: CASSEGKNTDTQYF. The chain uses TRBV28 and TRBJ2-3; tentatively, D is TRBD2 (5 bases). CDR3 size: 14 residues. CDR1 and CDR2 from the germline V gene are MDHEN and SYDVKM. V was trimmed by 8 bases and J by 2 bases, leaving 14 bases between them.

By proportion, this clone is medium-sized. This chain links TRBV19 with TRBJ2-3, with D uncertain. The germline gives CDR1 LNHDA, CDR2 SQIVND (reference sequence). The CDR3 contains 13 residues. Between the trimmed V and J ends, which lost 7 bases and 1 base, there was a span of 9 bases. The CDR3 region is CASIEVGTDTQYF. CDR3 nucleotide sequence: TGTGCCAGTATCGAGGTTGGCACAGATACGCAGTATTTT.

V is TRBV5-1 and J is TRBJ2-3; possible D gene TRBD1, 6 bases. CDR1 and CDR2 from the germline V gene are SGHRS and YFSETQ. The CDR3 is 15 amino acids. Trimming shortened V by 4 bases and J by 2 bases, and 14 bases separated the two germline ends. CDR3 sequence: CASSQDSSFTDTQYF. In DNA, the CDR3 is TGCGCCAGCAGCCAGGACAGTTCTTTCACAGATACGCAGTATTTT.

This chain joins TRBV21-1 and TRBJ2-5; TRBD1, as called in the table, went unchecked against the DNA. TRBV21-1 is marked as a pseudogene. The CDR3 consists of 18 residues. CDR3 nucleotides: TGTGCCAGCAGCAAGATACAGGGCGCTGGTGTGAGACAAGAGACCCAGTACTTC. Residues: CASSKIQGAGVRQETQYF.

This clone was observed a few times. V gene TRBV10-3 combines with J gene TRBJ2-5, with a tentative D call TRBD1 (6 bases). CDR3 length equals 12 residues. Germline V lookup: CDR1 ENHRY, CDR2 SYGVKD. V was clipped by 6 bases and J by 1 base, with 6 bases between them. The CDR3 DNA is TGTGCCATCAGGGACAGCCAAGAGACCCAGTACTTC. Translating it yields CAIRDSQETQYF.

The J gene is TRBJ2-1, the V gene TRBV5-1; 8 bases line up with TRBD2. V trimming: 4 bases; J trimming: 3 bases; junction bases outside the gene matches: 9. The CDR3 is 16 amino acids. Per germline, CDR1 SGHRS and CDR2 YFSETQ. CDR3 amino acids: CASSGKAGDYYNEQFF. The DNA for the CDR3 is TGCGCCAGCAGCGGAAAAGCGGGGGATTACTACAATGAGCAGTTCTTC.

J is TRBJ1-2 and V is TRBV15, with D perhaps matching TRBD1 (6 bases). Between the trimmed V and J ends, which lost 1 base and 4 bases, there was a span of 13 bases. This CDR3 is built from 15 residues. Germline V gene data show CDR1 as LNHNV and CDR2 as YYDKDF (reference sequence). CDR3 coding DNA: TGTGCCACCAGCAGAGGGGGCGGGGGGCGCTATGGCTACACCTTC. Translating it yields CATSRGGGGRYGYTF.

The CDR3 is CASSTKGQHEKLFF. In DNA, the CDR3 is TGTGCCAGTAGTACGAAGGGACAGCATGAAAAACTGTTTTTT. J is TRBJ1-4 and V is TRBV19; 7 bases match TRBD1. The CDR3 consists of 14 residues. V lost 4 bases and J lost 6; bases outside the gene matches: 5. Germline CDR1 and CDR2: LNHDA and SQIVND (reference sequence).

CDR3 in amino acids: CASSLGTRTGELFF. The CDR3 nucleotides are TGCGCCAGCAGCCTAGGAACCCGAACCGGGGAGCTGTTTTTT. This chain uses TRBV5-1 with TRBJ2-2; no definite D call. This CDR3 has 14 amino acids. The V end was cut by 4 bases, the J end by 5 bases, with 12 bases between. CDR1 is SGHRS, CDR2 YFSETQ, per germline.

The chain recombines TRBV28 with TRBJ2-7; the D gene is possibly TRBD2 (5 bases). V was clipped by 4 bases and J by 7 bases, with 11 bases between them. The CDR3 spans 12 residues. CDR1 is MDHEN and CDR2 is SYDVKM in the germline V gene. In nucleotides, the CDR3 is TGTGCCAGCAGTTCCCCCCCGGGAGAGCAGTACTTC. Its protein is CASSSPPGEQYF. The full variable domain, completed using reference TRBV28 and TRBJ2-7, is DVKVTQSSRYLVKRTGEKVFLECVQDMDHENMFWYRQDPGLGLRLIYFSYDVKMKEKGDIPEGYSVSREKKERFSLILESASTNQTSMYLCASSSPPGEQYFGPGTRLTVT.

This chain joins TRBV27 and TRBJ2-2; TRBD2 is a possible D gene (7 bases). The CDR3 sequence is 15 residues long. CDR1 is MNHEY and CDR2 is SMNVEV in the germline V gene (reference sequence). V shed 7 bases and J shed 6 bases, with 18 bases lying between them. CDR3 sequence reads: CASTTRGRGPGELFF. CDR3 in DNA: TGTGCCAGCACTACCCGAGGGCGGGGGCCCGGGGAGCTGTTTTTT.

This clone was detected once. V gene TRBV28 combines with J gene TRBJ2-1; 11 bases line up with TRBD1. The germline V gene encodes CDR1 MDHEN and CDR2 SYDVKM. CDR3 length equals 16 residues. Trimming cost V 4 bases and J 4 bases; bases outside gene matches: 6. The CDR3 bases are TGTGCCAGCAGTTCCCCGGGACAGGGGGGGTACAATGAGCAGTTCTTC. Its translation is CASSSPGQGGYNEQFF.

DNA for the CDR3: TGCGCCAGCAGCGAAGGAGGGTTCCGGGGATTGGGCACTGAAGCTTTCTTT. Its protein is CASSEGGFRGLGTEAFF. The chain couples TRBV5-1 to TRBJ1-1; D remains unclear. Germline V gene lookup returns CDR1 SGHRS and CDR2 YFSETQ. V shed 4 bases and J shed 4 bases, with 23 bases lying between them. CDR3 length: 17 amino acids.

V gene TRBV18 combines with J gene TRBJ2-5; tentative D call: TRBD2 (5 bases). Trimming took off 2 bases at V and 3 bases at J, with 7 bases between the two ends. In germline, CDR1 is KGHSH, CDR2 LQKENI. The CDR3 consists of 13 residues. CDR3 residues: CASSPSGKETQYF. The CDR3 coding sequence is TGTGCCAGCTCACCATCGGGAAAAGAGACCCAGTACTTC.

This chain connects TRBV6-2 or TRBV6-3 to TRBJ1-2, with 9 nucleotides matching TRBD1. With V trimmed by 3 bases and J by 3 bases, 11 bases remained unmatched. This CDR3 spans 17 amino acids. Looked up from germline, CDR1 is MNHEY and CDR2 is SVGEGT. The CDR3 sequence is CASSYSRTGAMDYGYTF. CDR3 sequence (DNA): TGTGCCAGCAGTTATAGCCGGACAGGGGCAATGGACTATGGCTACACCTTC.

This clone was counted a few times. DNA for the CDR3: TGTGCCAGCAGCTTAAATAGCGGGGGGGCCATAGATACGCAGTATTTT. This gives the protein CASSLNSGGAIDTQYF. The V and J genes are TRBV7-3 and TRBJ2-3, with 11 bases lining up with TRBD2. The CDR3 runs 16 residues. The J segment lost 5 bases and the V segment lost 1 base, leaving 5 bases of the junction unmatched. Germline loops: CDR1 SGHTA, CDR2 FQGTGA.

V is TRBV6-5 and J is TRBJ2-1; D remains unclear. There are 12 residues in the CDR3. Trimming stripped 0 bases from V and 9 bases from J, with 6 bases between. Germline V lookup: CDR1 MNHEY, CDR2 SVGAGI. CDR3 amino acids: CASSYSTGEQFF. DNA for the CDR3: TGTGCCAGCAGTTACTCTACGGGTGAGCAGTTCTTC.

J is TRBJ2-3 and V is TRBV7-3; weak D call: TRBD2 (7 bases). V was pared by 1 base and J by 2 bases, with 22 bases between. The CDR3 sequence is 19 residues long. Germline V gene lookup returns CDR1 SGHTA and CDR2 FQGTGA. CDR3 coding DNA: TGTGCCAGCAGCTTAAGAGCCCGGGGGGCCCCACCCCCCACAGATACGCAGTATTTT. Translating it yields CASSLRARGAPPPTDTQYF.

The table lists this clone with a few counts. The chain joins TRBV4-3 to TRBJ2-2; TRBD2 might be the D (5 bases). The CDR3 totals 14 residues. Germline assignment: CDR1 LGHNA and CDR2 YSLEER. Trimming shortened V by 4 bases and J by 6 bases, and 12 bases separated the two germline ends. CDR3 sequence (DNA): TGCGCCAGCAGCCCTGACTATTTCGCCGGGGAGCTGTTTTTT. It codes for CASSPDYFAGELFF.